This TCR beta chain is drawn from a study of shared clonotypes between healthy human individuals. Study-level results: Sampling was confined to blood; repertoires within tissues likely differ. Among donors, sharing of clonotypes was expected to be affected by sequencing depth.

Healthy HIV-negative adults without recent acute infections or vaccinations served as donors. A word on this clone: Antigen: not known.

Sorted subsets were amplified in replicate PCRs using approximately 0.2 ug DNA, roughly 30,000 T cell genomes. The assay was immunoSEQ multiplex PCR, and TCRdb's table has in-frame clones only and misses some. Among roughly 2,300,000 clones, just under 95% were seen once, and the ten largest hold about 0.36%. The clonotype comes from a man younger than 35 in good health. Some clones in this sample may be carry-over from other donors' samples. Specimen: naive CD4+ T cells from PBMCs. Sample subset: CD45RA+ positively selected.

The CDR3 sequence: CAGIRSGGDEKLFF. In DNA form, the CDR3 reads TGTGCCGGCATACGGAGTGGGGGGGATGAAAAACTGTTTTTT. The genes are TRBV6-1 and TRBJ1-4, with a possible D match to TRBD1 (5 bases). Germline lookup yields CDR1 MNHNS and CDR2 SASEGT. This CDR3 comprises 14 residues. The ends were cut back, 11 bases at V and 6 bases at J, with 19 bases in the middle.